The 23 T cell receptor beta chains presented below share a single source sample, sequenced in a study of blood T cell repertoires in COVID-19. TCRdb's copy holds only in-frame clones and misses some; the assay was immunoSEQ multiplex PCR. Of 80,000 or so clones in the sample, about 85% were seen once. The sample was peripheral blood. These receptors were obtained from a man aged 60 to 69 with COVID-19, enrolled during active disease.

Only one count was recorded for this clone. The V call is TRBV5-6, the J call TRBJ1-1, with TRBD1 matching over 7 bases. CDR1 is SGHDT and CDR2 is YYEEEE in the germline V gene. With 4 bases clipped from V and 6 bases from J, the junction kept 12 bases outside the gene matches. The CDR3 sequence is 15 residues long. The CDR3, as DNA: TGTGCCAGCAGCCAGATACAGGGGAGGAGGGCTGAAGCTTTCTTT. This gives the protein CASSQIQGRRAEAFF.

The CDR3 sequence: CASSGTGGFGGSSYNEQFF. Written as DNA, the CDR3 is TGTGCCAGCTCTGGGACAGGGGGCTTCGGGGGGAGCTCCTACAATGAGCAGTTCTTC. This rearrangement joins TRBV18 to TRBJ2-1; 12 bases map to TRBD1. The ends lost 6 bases at V and 0 bases at J; junction bases unmatched: 12. The CDR3 spans 19 residues. Germline loops: CDR1 KGHSH, CDR2 LQKENI.

DNA for the CDR3: TGTGCCAGCAGGCGCTCCAGCACAGATACGCAGTATTTT. It specifies CASRRSSTDTQYF. The V gene is TRBV25-1, the J gene TRBJ2-3; no reliable D call. V gave up 6 bases and J gave up 0 bases, with 7 bases separating them. CDR3 length equals 13 residues. CDR1 MGHDK and CDR2 SYGVNS come from the germline V gene.

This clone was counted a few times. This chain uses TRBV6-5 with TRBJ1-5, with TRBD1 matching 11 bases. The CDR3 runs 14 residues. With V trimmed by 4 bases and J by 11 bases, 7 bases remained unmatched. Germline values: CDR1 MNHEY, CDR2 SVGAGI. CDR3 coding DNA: TGTGCCAGCAGTTCCGGGACAGGGGGGGAGGCCCAGCATTTT. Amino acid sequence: CASSSGTGGEAQHF.

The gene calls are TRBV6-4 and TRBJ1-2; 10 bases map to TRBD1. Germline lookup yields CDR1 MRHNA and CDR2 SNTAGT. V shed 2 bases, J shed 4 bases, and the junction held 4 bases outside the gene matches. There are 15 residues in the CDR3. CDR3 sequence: CASSDQTGGSYGYTF. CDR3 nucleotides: TGTGCCAGCAGTGACCAGACAGGGGGCAGCTATGGCTACACCTTC.

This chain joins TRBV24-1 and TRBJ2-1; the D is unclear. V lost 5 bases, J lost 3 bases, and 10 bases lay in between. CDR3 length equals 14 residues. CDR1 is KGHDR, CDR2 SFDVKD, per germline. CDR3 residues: CATSAPPDYNEQFF. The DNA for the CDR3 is TGTGCCACCAGTGCCCCGCCAGACTACAATGAGCAGTTCTTC.

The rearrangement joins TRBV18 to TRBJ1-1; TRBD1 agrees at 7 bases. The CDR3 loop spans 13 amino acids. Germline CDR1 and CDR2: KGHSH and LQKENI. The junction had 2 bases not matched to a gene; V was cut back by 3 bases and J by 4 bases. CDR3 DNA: TGTGCCAGCTCACCGACAGGGCGCACTGAAGCTTTCTTT. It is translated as CASSPTGRTEAFF.

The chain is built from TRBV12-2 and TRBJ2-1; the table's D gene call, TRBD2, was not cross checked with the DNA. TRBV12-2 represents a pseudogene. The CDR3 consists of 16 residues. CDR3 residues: CASRLGRLATYNEQFF. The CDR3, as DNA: TGTGCAAGTCGCTTAGGTCGCCTAGCCACATACAATGAGCAGTTCTTC.

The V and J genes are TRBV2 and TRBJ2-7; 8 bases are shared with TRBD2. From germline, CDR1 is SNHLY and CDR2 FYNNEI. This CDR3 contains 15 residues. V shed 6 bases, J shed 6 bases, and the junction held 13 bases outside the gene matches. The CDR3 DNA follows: TGTGCCAGCAGGCCCCATCCGGGACTAGTACTCGAGCAGTACTTC. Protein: CASRPHPGLVLEQYF.

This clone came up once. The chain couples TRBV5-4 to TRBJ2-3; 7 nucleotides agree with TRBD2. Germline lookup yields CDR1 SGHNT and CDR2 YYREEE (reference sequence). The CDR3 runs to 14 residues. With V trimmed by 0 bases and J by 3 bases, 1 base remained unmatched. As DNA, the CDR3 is TGTGCCAGCAGCTTGGGACTAGCAACAGATACGCAGTATTTT. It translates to CASSLGLATDTQYF.

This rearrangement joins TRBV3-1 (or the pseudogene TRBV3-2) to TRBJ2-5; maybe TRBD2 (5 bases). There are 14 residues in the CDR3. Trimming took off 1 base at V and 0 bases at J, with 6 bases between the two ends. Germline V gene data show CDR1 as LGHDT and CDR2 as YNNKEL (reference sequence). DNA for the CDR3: TGTGCCAGCAGCCAAGGACTACACCAAGAGACCCAGTACTTC. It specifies CASSQGLHQETQYF.

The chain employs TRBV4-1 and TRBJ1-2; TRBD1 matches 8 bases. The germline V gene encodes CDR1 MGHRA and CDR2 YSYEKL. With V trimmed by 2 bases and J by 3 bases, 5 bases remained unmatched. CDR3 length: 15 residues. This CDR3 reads CASSQNEGQDYGYTF. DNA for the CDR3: TGCGCCAGCAGCCAAAACGAGGGACAGGACTATGGCTACACCTTC.

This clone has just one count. CDR3 coding DNA: TGTGCCTGGAGTAGGGGGTCCTACGAGCAGTACTTC. Its translation: CAWSRGSYEQYF. The chain carries TRBV30 and TRBJ2-7, with a weak D call TRBD1 (6 bases). V lost 2 bases to trimming and J lost 1 base, with 6 bases between them. Germline V gene sequence: CDR1 GTSNPN, CDR2 SVGIG (reference sequence). The CDR3 is made up of 12 amino acids.

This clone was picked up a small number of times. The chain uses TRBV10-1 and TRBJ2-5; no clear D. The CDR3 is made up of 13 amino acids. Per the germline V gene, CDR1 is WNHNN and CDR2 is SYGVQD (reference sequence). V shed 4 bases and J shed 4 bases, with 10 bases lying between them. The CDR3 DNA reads TGCGCCAGCAGTGCACAAGAACGAGAGACCCAGTACTTC. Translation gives CASSAQERETQYF.

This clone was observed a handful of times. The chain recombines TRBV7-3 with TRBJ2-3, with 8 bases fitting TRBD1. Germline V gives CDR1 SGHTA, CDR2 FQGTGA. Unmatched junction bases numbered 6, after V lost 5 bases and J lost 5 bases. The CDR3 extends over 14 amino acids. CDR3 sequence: CASSPGQVEDTQYF. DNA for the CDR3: TGTGCCAGCAGCCCGGGACAGGTGGAAGATACGCAGTATTTT.

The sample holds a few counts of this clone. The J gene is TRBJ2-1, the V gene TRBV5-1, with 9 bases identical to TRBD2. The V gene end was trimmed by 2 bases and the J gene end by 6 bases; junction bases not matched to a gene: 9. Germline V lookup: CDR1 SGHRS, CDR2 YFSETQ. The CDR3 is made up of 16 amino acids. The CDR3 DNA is TGCGCCAGCAGCTTAGCGGGAGTAGCGGGGGCCAATGAGCAGTTCTTC. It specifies CASSLAGVAGANEQFF.

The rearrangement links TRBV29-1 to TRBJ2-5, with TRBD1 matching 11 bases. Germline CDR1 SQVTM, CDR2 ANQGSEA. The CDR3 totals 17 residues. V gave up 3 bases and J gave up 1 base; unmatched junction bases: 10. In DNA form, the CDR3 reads TGCAGCGTTGATGGACAGGGGGCTAGCGGGGCCCAAGAGACCCAGTACTTC. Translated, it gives CSVDGQGASGAQETQYF.

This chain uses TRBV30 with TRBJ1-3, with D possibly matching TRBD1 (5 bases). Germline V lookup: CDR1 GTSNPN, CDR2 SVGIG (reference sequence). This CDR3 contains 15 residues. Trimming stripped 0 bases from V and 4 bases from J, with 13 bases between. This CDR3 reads CAWSVGGTAGNTIYF. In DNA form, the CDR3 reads TGTGCCTGGAGTGTGGGGGGGACTGCAGGAAACACCATATATTTT.

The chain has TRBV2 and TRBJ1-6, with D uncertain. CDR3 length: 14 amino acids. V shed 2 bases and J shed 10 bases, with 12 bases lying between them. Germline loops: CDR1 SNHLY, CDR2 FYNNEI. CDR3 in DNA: TGTGCCAGCAGTGAACACGAGGGTGCCTCACCCCTCCACTTT. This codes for CASSEHEGASPLHF. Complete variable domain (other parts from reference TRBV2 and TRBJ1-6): EPEVTQTPSHQVTQMGQEVILRCVPISNHLYFYWYRQILGQKVEFLVSFYNNEISEKSEIFDDQFSVERPDGSNFTLKIRSTKLEDSAMYFCASSEHEGASPLHFGNGTRLTVT.

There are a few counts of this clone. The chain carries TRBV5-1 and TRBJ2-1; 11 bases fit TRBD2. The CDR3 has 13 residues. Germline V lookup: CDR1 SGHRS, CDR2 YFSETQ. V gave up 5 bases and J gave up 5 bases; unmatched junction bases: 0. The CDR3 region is CASRLAGDNEQFF. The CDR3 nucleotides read TGCGCCAGCAGACTAGCGGGGGACAATGAGCAGTTCTTC.

The DNA of the CDR3 is TGTGCCACCAGTGATTCAGGACTAGCGGTAAAAGGATCCTACAATGAGCAGTTCTTC. Protein sequence: CATSDSGLAVKGSYNEQFF. The chain couples TRBV24-1 to TRBJ2-1, with 10 bases aligning to TRBD2. The CDR3 is 19 residues long. With V trimmed by 2 bases and J by 1 base, 10 bases remained unmatched. Germline assignment: CDR1 KGHDR and CDR2 SFDVKD.

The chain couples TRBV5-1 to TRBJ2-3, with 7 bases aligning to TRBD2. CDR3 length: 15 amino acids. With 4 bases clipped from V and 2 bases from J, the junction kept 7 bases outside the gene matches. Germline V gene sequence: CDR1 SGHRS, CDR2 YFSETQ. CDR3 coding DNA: TGCGCCAGCAGCCTCCCTAGCGGCCCCACAGATACGCAGTATTTT. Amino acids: CASSLPSGPTDTQYF. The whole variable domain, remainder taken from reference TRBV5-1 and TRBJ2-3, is KAGVTQTPRYLIKTRGQQVTLSCSPISGHRSVSWYQQTPGQGLQFLFEYFSETQRNKGNFPGRFSGRQFSNSRSEMNVSTLELGDSALYLCASSLPSGPTDTQYFGPGTRLTVL.

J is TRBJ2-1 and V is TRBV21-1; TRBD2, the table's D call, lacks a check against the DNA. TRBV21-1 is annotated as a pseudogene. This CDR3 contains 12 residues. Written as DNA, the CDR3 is TGTGCCGGAAACGGGGAGGACAATGAGCAGTTCTTC. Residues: CAGNGEDNEQFF.